The present T cell receptor (beta chain) was sequenced within a study of T cell responses to AZD1222 COVID-19 vaccine (dated by TCRdb to about 2021). Study-wide context: AZD1222 recipients whose second dose came at about 4 weeks and those whose second dose came at about 12 weeks were combined into one group, since spike-specific TCR depth and breadth did not differ between the two schedules. A total of just over 230 trial participants underwent TCR sequencing, of whom 200 to 220 had received two doses of AZD1222 and roughly 26 had received two doses of the MenACWY control vaccine. Trial participants were enrolled by age into subgroups of 18-55, 56-69 and 70-plus years, and around 150, 28 and 57 TCR-sequenced participants, respectively, were included in these subgroups. The paper as a whole reports these results and caveats: No day 14 peak-response samples were available, so repertoires were characterized only after the peak T cell response. In the small 56-69-year group, the increase in depth fell short of significance, most likely because of low power. Conclusions about previously exposed vaccinees are limited, since just a handful of AZD1222 recipients were seropositive for SARS-CoV-2 at baseline. Spike-specific TCR breadth and depth rose significantly after two AZD1222 doses compared with day 0 and with MenACWY recipients. The whole spike protein was spanned by vaccine-associated CD4 TCRs, and dominant responses were seen in regions 160-218 and 743-854. Reportedly, close to half of the unique spike-specific TCRs recognized epitopes lying outside the regions that are mutated in the B.1.351 and B.1.1.7 variants. Participants were mostly white British, with more females than males. The authors suggested clonal diversity may have been underestimated.

Trimming costs V 4 bases and J 9 bases, and their ends lie 16 bases apart. In the germline V gene, CDR1 corresponds to KGHSH and CDR2 to LQKENI. The CDR3 sequence holds 14 residues, the cysteine and phenylalanine included. Just CDR3 DNA is preserved here, 42 bases in frame from base 1. The CDR3 regions of human TCRbeta chains were analyzed by immunosequencing. The paper's processing steps were these. Repertoire TCRs were matched against a reference library of SARS-CoV-2-specific TCRs generated with the MIRA antigen-specificity platform. Breadth was defined as the fraction of unique TCRs that were SARS-CoV-2-associated. Depth was defined as the fraction of total T cells that were SARS-CoV-2-associated. Each spike-specific TCR was assigned to its reactive spike region and to a CD4 or CD8 class using the MIRA data. Log10-transformed breadth and depth values were compared by one-way ANOVA with Sidak's multiple comparisons tests. Here the immuneACCESS table is served through TCRdb, limited to in-frame sequences with V and J called. Missing clones are a known gap in these copies; in checked studies unresolved V genes cover under half, and the rest lacks a known reason. The DNA was the basis for D and trimming; V, J and clone size are from that table. The sample profile shows approximately 110,000 clones; 88% of them were found once. The ten biggest clones cover roughly 18% of the sample.

Interpreted using the paper, the time point label stands for: baseline before first vaccination. Vaccinee samples came from UK trials COV001 and COV002, including a single-blind randomized controlled phase 2/3 trial of AZD1222 (ChAdOx1 nCoV-19) in healthy adults. For TCRbeta chain sequencing, PBMC samples from trial participants were taken at day 0 and at day 28 after the second dose. Concerning this clone: What this receptor recognizes is not known. No base qualities exist here, and no much larger clone lies one base off it.

This receptor was obtained from an adult in good health. The material was peripheral blood, obtained on day 0 of AZD1222 vaccination. This receptor chain uses TRBV18 and TRBJ1-5, with the D gene not confidently named. CDR3 reads: CASSLTDGGRPQHF. The nucleotides are TGTGCCAGCTCACTGACGGACGGTGGGAGGCCCCAGCATTTT. Here the CDR3 is joined to the reference TRBV18 and TRBJ1-5 genes, and the full variable domain is: NAGVMQNPRHLVRRRGQEARLRCSPMKGHSHVYWYRQLPEEGLKFMVYLQKENIIDESGMPKERFSAEFPKEGPSILRIQQVVRGDSAAYFCASSLTDGGRPQHFGDGTRLSIL.